The 20 T cell receptor beta chains listed next were all sequenced from one sample in a study of regulatory T cells in long-lasting Graves disease (dated by TCRdb to 2020 to 2023). The receptor library was made with multiplex PCR. Sequencing was carried out with an Illumina HiSeq 4000. CDR3 regions were amplified by Arm-PCR with iRepertoire HTBI primers to construct TCR beta libraries. The public reads were reprocessed in TCRdb via fastp at Q25 and MiXCR, keeping in-frame beta chains. Rows are combined by CDR3 protein, so each entry shows the most common genes and DNA. Here the sample has a few hundred thousand distinct CDR3 sequences; under 20% occur a single time. In total, the top ten clones hold 20% of the sample. This specimen's time point label, per the study, means: newly diagnosed GD, antithyroid drugs for less than 3 months. For both TCR sequencing and RNA sequencing, RNA was extracted from PBMCs in TRIzol.

The same data also went into a second study, on T cells in Graves' hyperthyroidism and ophthalmopathy.

The input for sequencing was peripheral blood mononuclear cells (PBMCs), taken at new diagnosis, from a patient treated with antithyroid drugs. The receptors shown here come from a woman between 18 and 29 years old with Graves disease. Donor details come from another sample of the same person, matched by shared clones.

On this clonotype: This likely traces to a read error, being one base from a far larger clone. This sequence joins TRBV5-1 and TRBJ2-3; TRBD2 agrees at 12 bases. The DNA matches TRBJ2-7 better at its end, which makes the J call doubtful. The CDR3 is made up of 18 amino acids. In germline, CDR1 is SGHRS, CDR2 YFSETQ. CDR3 protein: CASSLRPLAGGPGNEQYF. In nucleotides, the CDR3 is TGCGCCAGCAGCCTCCGTCCTCTAGCGGGAGGGCCAGGGAATGAGCAGTACTTC.

This clonotype was observed at least ten times. The rearrangement joins TRBV18 to TRBJ2-6, with D possibly being TRBD1 (5 bases). Germline V CDR1 and CDR2: KGHSH, LQKENI. CDR3 length: 15 residues. V was shortened by 3 bases and J by 2 bases, with 8 bases between the two germline ends. CDR3 loop: CASSPQGTGANVLTF. The CDR3, as DNA: TGTGCCAGCTCACCGCAGGGAACTGGGGCCAACGTCCTGACTTTC.

The chain carries TRBV19 and TRBJ1-2, with D uncertain. V lost 6 bases and J 2 bases, leaving 10 bases between the germline ends. This CDR3 has 13 amino acids. The germline CDR1 and CDR2 sequences are LNHDA and SQIVND (reference sequence). CDR3 DNA: TGTGCCAGTAGGCCAGGTACGAACTATGGCTACACCTTC. Translating gives CASRPGTNYGYTF.

This chain joins TRBV29-1 and TRBJ2-3; TRBD1 is a possible D gene (8 bases). CDR1 and CDR2 (germline): SQVTM, ANQGSEA. CDR3 length: 13 amino acids. V was trimmed by 0 bases and J by 10 bases, leaving 14 bases between them. DNA of the CDR3: TGCAGCGTTGAAGAGCCAGCGGGACAGGCGCAGTATTTT. Translated: CSVEEPAGQAQYF.

This clonotype showed up many times. This sequence joins TRBV10-3 and TRBJ2-2; D gene ambiguous. This CDR3 region has 15 residues. CDR1 and CDR2 (germline): ENHRY, SYGVKD. Trimming shortened V by 0 bases and J by 4 bases, and 9 bases separated the two germline ends. The chain's CDR3 is CAISESMGFTGELFF. In DNA form, the CDR3 reads TGTGCCATCAGTGAGTCGATGGGTTTCACCGGGGAGCTGTTTTTT.

The CDR3: CSVEFLAGVRETQYF. The CDR3 nucleotides are TGCAGCGTTGAATTCCTCGCCGGAGTCCGGGAGACCCAGTACTTC. The V and J genes are TRBV29-1 and TRBJ2-3; D not resolved. The DNA end favors TRBJ2-5, so the J call may be wrong. Germline CDR1 and CDR2: SQVTM and ANQGSEA. This CDR3 comprises 15 residues.

This clonotype was found many times. CDR3 sequence reads: CASREIYEQYF. CDR3 sequence (DNA): TGTGCCAGCAGGGAAATCTACGAGCAGTACTTC. This chain links TRBV6-1 with TRBJ2-7; D is unclear. V shed 6 bases and J shed 3 bases, with 6 bases lying between them. In germline, CDR1 is MNHNS, CDR2 SASEGT. This CDR3 contains 11 residues.

This clonotype has a count of ten or more. The V and J genes are TRBV18 and TRBJ1-1, with 7 bases that match TRBD1. Germline V lookup: CDR1 KGHSH, CDR2 LQKENI. The V gene end was trimmed by 3 bases and the J gene end by 5 bases; junction bases not matched to a gene: 9. The CDR3 runs 15 residues. The CDR3 sequence is CASSPASRQGTEAFF. CDR3 sequence (DNA): TGTGCCAGCTCACCCGCCTCCCGACAGGGAACTGAAGCTTTCTTT.

This clonotype was counted between two and nine times. The genes are TRBV5-1 and TRBJ1-2, with D perhaps matching TRBD1 (5 bases). The CDR3 is 14 residues long. CDR1 SGHRS and CDR2 YFSETQ come from the germline V gene. V was pared by 5 bases and J by 8 bases, with 19 bases between. The CDR3, as DNA: TGCGCCAGCAGTTCCGTTACAGGAGGCGGCGGCTACACCTTC. Translating gives CASSSVTGGGGYTF.

This clonotype was observed many times. This chain connects TRBV30 to TRBJ2-3, with D uncertain. The germline V gene encodes CDR1 GTSNPN and CDR2 SVGIG (reference sequence). This CDR3 region has 14 residues. V lost 3 bases and J 6 bases, leaving 16 bases between the germline ends. In DNA, the CDR3 is TGTGCCTGGAGCAACAGAAACCTAAGGGATACGCAGTATTTT. Its protein product is CAWSNRNLRDTQYF.

On this clonotype itself: A much larger clone differs from this one at a single base, so this may be a read error. The chain couples TRBV18 to TRBJ2-1; weak D call: TRBD1 (5 bases). Per the germline V gene, CDR1 is KGHSH and CDR2 is LQKENI. Trimming shortened V by 5 bases and J by 2 bases, and 13 bases separated the two germline ends. The CDR3 sequence is 15 residues long. The CDR3 bases are TGTGCCAGCTCAGACGGACAAGACCCCTACAATGAGCAGTTCTTC. It yields the protein CASSDGQDPYNEQFF.

The table lists this clonotype with a few counts. The rearrangement joins TRBV9 to TRBJ1-2; no clear D. The ends were cut back, 0 bases at V and 8 bases at J, with 17 bases in the middle. Germline V lookup: CDR1 SGDLS, CDR2 YYNGEE. The CDR3 is made up of 15 amino acids. CDR3 sequence: CASSVGQVDIYGYTF. CDR3 in DNA: TGTGCCAGCAGCGTAGGCCAGGTAGATATTTACGGCTACACCTTC.

This clonotype was seen many times. The V call is TRBV28, the J call TRBJ1-1, with 11 bases lining up with TRBD1. From germline, CDR1 is MDHEN and CDR2 SYDVKM. Trimming took 5 bases from V and 3 from J; bases not matched to a gene: 8. The length of the CDR3 is 16 residues. CDR3 nucleotide sequence: TGTGCCAGCAGTCCTAGGACAGGGGGCGGGTACACTGAAGCTTTCTTT. The encoded protein is CASSPRTGGGYTEAFF.

This clonotype was detected many times. The chain joins TRBV11-2 to TRBJ2-7; TRBD2 aligns across 11 bases. CDR1 is SGHAT and CDR2 is FQNNGV in the germline V gene. The CDR3 is 16 residues long. J gave up 7 bases and V 5 bases, and 13 bases lay outside the gene matches. DNA of the CDR3: TGTGCCAGCAGCCTACGGGGGGGGCTAGCGGGAGGAGAGCAGTACTTC. Its translation: CASSLRGGLAGGEQYF.

Many counts were recorded for this clonotype. The DNA of the CDR3 is TGCAGTGCTAGAGGGGGTGGCTACCAAGAGACCCAGTACTTC. It codes for CSARGGGYQETQYF. This chain links TRBV20-1 with TRBJ2-5, with D hard to call. V lost 1 base and J 0 bases, leaving 9 bases between the germline ends. This CDR3 has 14 amino acids. CDR1 DFQATT and CDR2 SNEGSKA come from the germline V gene (reference sequence).

This clonotype was recorded many times. The J gene is TRBJ1-1, the V gene TRBV30, with D perhaps matching TRBD1 (6 bases). Trimming left V 0 bases short and J 0 bases short, with 8 bases between. The length of the CDR3 is 14 residues. The germline V gene has CDR1 GTSNPN and CDR2 SVGIG (reference sequence). CDR3 nucleotides: TGTGCCTGGAGTGTGGACAGATTGAACACTGAAGCTTTCTTT. Protein sequence: CAWSVDRLNTEAFF.

The gene calls are TRBV19 and TRBJ1-2, with 8 bases aligning to TRBD1. CDR3 length equals 13 residues. Looked up from germline, CDR1 is LNHDA and CDR2 is SQIVND (reference sequence). V was clipped by 5 bases and J by 7 bases; unmatched bases: 6. CDR3 sequence (DNA): TGTGCCAGTAGTTCCAACGACAGGGGTGGCTACACCTTC. Residues: CASSSNDRGGYTF.

This clonotype was seen more than once but under ten times. V usage is TRBV19 and J usage is TRBJ2-1; 8 bases map to TRBD1. There are 15 residues in the CDR3. Germline assignment: CDR1 LNHDA and CDR2 SQIVND (reference sequence). J was trimmed by 7 bases and V by 3 bases; bases with no gene match: 8. CDR3 bases: TGTGCCAGTAGTATTTACGGGACAGGTAGGAATGAGCAGTTCTTC. It yields the protein CASSIYGTGRNEQFF.

This clonotype was recorded at least ten times. This chain joins TRBV3-1 and TRBJ2-2, with D unclear. The CDR3 consists of 15 residues. From germline, CDR1 is LGHDT and CDR2 YNNKEL (reference sequence). Trimming removed 0 bases from V and 6 bases from J, with 11 bases in between. CDR3 nucleotide sequence: TGTGCCAGCAGCCAAGATAAGGTGGGATCCGGGGAGCTGTTTTTT. Translated: CASSQDKVGSGELFF.

For this clonotype: This may be a read error: a much more frequent sequence differs by one nucleotide. V is TRBV6-2 or TRBV6-3 and J is TRBJ1-1; TRBD1 matches at 10 bases. The CDR3 consists of 17 residues. Germline V gene data show CDR1 as MNHEY and CDR2 as SVGEGT. The J segment lost 4 bases and the V segment lost 5 bases, leaving 13 bases of the junction unmatched. The CDR3 region is CASSHFRDRGSTTEAFF. DNA for the CDR3: TGTGCCAGCAGTCACTTCCGGGACAGGGGTAGTACCACTGAAGCTTTCTTT.